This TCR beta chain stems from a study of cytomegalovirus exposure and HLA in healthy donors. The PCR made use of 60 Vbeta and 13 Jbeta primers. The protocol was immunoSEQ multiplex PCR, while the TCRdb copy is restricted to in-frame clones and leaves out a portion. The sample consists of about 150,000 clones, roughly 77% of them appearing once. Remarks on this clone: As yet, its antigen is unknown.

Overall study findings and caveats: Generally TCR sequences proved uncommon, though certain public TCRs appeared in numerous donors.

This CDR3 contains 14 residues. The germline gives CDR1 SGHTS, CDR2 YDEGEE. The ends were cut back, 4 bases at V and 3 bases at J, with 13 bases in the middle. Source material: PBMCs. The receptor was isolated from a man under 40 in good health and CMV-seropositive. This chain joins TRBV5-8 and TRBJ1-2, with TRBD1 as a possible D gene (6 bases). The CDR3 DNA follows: TGTGCCAGCAGCAAAAGGACAGCAGACTATGGCTACACCTTC. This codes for CASSKRTADYGYTF.